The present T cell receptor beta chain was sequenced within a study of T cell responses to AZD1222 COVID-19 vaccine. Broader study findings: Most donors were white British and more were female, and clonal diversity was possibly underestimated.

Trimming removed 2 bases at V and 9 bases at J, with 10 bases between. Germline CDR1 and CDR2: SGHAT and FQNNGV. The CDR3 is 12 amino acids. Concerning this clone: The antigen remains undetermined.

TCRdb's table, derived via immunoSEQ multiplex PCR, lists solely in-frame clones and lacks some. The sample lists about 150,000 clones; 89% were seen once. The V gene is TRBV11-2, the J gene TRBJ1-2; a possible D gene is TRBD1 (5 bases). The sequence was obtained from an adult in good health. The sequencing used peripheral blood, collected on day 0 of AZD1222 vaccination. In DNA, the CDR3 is TGTGCCAGCAGCTTAAATGGGGCTCGCTACACCTTC. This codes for CASSLNGARYTF.